Here is one T cell receptor (beta chain) with its context. The antigen remains undetermined. The CDR3 loop spans 16 amino acids. V gave up 0 bases and J gave up 9 bases; unmatched junction bases: 7. Germline CDR1 is SQVTM and CDR2 is ANQGSEA. The sample belongs to a study of response to subunit inactivated influenza vaccine. Findings of the study overall: New T cells are recruited in small numbers by each seasonal influenza vaccination, according to the authors' suggestion.

TCRdb re-analysed the RT-PCR reads in MiXCR, keeping a single row per CDR3 protein. The sample yields 650,000 to 800,000 distinct CDR3 sequences, roughly 18% seen once. The sequencing used PBMCs from blood, collected around 5 days after vaccination. The chain joins TRBV29-1 to TRBJ2-1; TRBD2 matches 14 bases. This clonotype originated in a man aged 45-60 years who received an inactivated influenza vaccine. The CDR3 coding sequence is TGCAGCGTTGAAGAGGGGGGGACTAGCGGGAGTTTTGAGCAGTTCTTC. As protein: CSVEEGGTSGSFEQFF.